The 17 T cell receptor beta chains in this list originate from one sample, sequenced in a study of T cell changes during pregnancy in multiple sclerosis. This table comes from immunoSEQ multiplex PCR, and its TCRdb copy is limited to in-frame clones, with some not included. In the table there are 89,000 or so clones, roughly nine tenths of which are singletons. The starting material was PBMCs, obtained in the first trimester of pregnancy. These TCRs come from a female donor in good health, serving as a control in a pregnancy study. Some clones in this sample may be carry-over from other donors' samples.

J is TRBJ2-3 and V is TRBV28, with TRBD2 matching over 8 bases. The CDR3 contains 14 residues. Germline V gene lookup returns CDR1 MDHEN and CDR2 SYDVKM. Germline trimming cut 8 bases from V and 4 bases from J; bases unmatched to any gene: 8. CDR3: CASRGGYGADTQYF. In DNA, the CDR3 is TGTGCCAGCCGGGGGGGGTACGGGGCAGATACGCAGTATTTT.

The rearrangement uses TRBV4-2 and TRBJ1-2, with 9 bases aligning to TRBD1. From germline, CDR1 is LGHNA and CDR2 YNFKEQ. CDR3 length: 16 amino acids. Losses at the gene ends were 5 bases for V and 2 bases for J; bases not matched to a gene: 9. The CDR3 region is CASSDGGTGLNYGYTF. In nucleotides, the CDR3 is TGTGCCAGCAGCGACGGCGGGACAGGGCTGAACTATGGCTACACCTTC.

V is TRBV25-1 and J is TRBJ2-1, with a weak D call TRBD1 (5 bases). This CDR3 is built from 14 residues. V was pared by 6 bases and J by 9 bases, with 18 bases between. The germline gives CDR1 MGHDK, CDR2 SYGVNS. Here the CDR3 reads CASRPNWQGAEQFF. CDR3 nucleotides: TGTGCCAGCAGACCCAACTGGCAGGGCGCTGAGCAGTTCTTC.

This sequence joins TRBV18 and TRBJ2-1; weak D call: TRBD2 (7 bases). This CDR3 region has 15 residues. Trimming took 5 bases from V and 8 from J, leaving 19 bases between them. CDR1 KGHSH and CDR2 LQKENI come from the germline V gene. DNA for the CDR3: TGTGCCAGCTCATCTCGAGGGGGGGCTCTCGATGAGCAGTTCTTC. This encodes CASSSRGGALDEQFF.

This clone was seen more than once but under ten times. This chain uses TRBV19 with TRBJ1-5, with D possibly matching TRBD1 (5 bases). From germline, CDR1 is LNHDA and CDR2 SQIVND (reference sequence). The V and J ends lost 4 bases and 4 bases respectively, with 14 bases between them. The CDR3 length is 15 residues. CDR3 in amino acids: CASSSPLGRNQPQHF. The CDR3 DNA reads TGTGCCAGTAGTAGCCCCTTGGGGCGAAATCAGCCCCAGCATTTT.

The J gene is TRBJ2-7, the V gene TRBV9; 11 bases match TRBD1. V shed 1 base and J 4 bases; nucleotides not matched to a gene: 7. CDR1 and CDR2 from the germline V gene are SGDLS and YYNGEE. The CDR3 consists of 16 residues. CDR3 DNA sequence: TGTGCCAGCAGCGTACAAACGGGACAGGGGGTTTACGAGCAGTACTTC. Translating it yields CASSVQTGQGVYEQYF.

V gene TRBV6-5 combines with J gene TRBJ2-7; 7 bases agree with TRBD1. With 6 bases clipped from V and 3 bases from J, the junction kept 11 bases outside the gene matches. CDR1 is MNHEY, CDR2 SVGAGI, per germline. The CDR3 contains 15 residues. DNA of the CDR3: TGTGCCAGCAGGACCGGGGACAGCGCGAACTACGAGCAGTACTTC. Its translation: CASRTGDSANYEQYF.

V is TRBV6-5 and J is TRBJ1-5; TRBD1 matches 7 bases. The germline gives CDR1 MNHEY, CDR2 SVGAGI. After removal of 8 bases from V and 3 bases from J, the junction contained 7 bases not matched to a gene. The CDR3 is made up of 14 amino acids. CDR3 nucleotides: TGTGCCAGCGGAATGACAGGGTACAATCAGCCCCAGCATTTT. It yields the protein CASGMTGYNQPQHF.

This chain links TRBV4-3 with TRBJ1-2, with TRBD1 matching over 8 bases. CDR1 is LGHNA, CDR2 YSLEER, per germline. CDR3 length: 16 residues. The ends lost 0 bases at V and 8 bases at J; junction bases unmatched: 11. The CDR3 region is CASSQEAGRTGQGYTF. CDR3 bases: TGCGCCAGCAGCCAAGAGGCAGGTCGGACAGGGCAGGGCTACACCTTC.

The chain joins TRBV7-2 to TRBJ2-1; 10 bases agree with TRBD2. The CDR3 contains 17 residues. Germline V gene sequence: CDR1 SGHTA, CDR2 FQGNSA. V shed 0 bases, J shed 8 bases, and the junction held 10 bases outside the gene matches. CDR3 loop: CASSLAGSGRARDEQFF. Here the CDR3 DNA reads TGTGCCAGCAGCTTAGCGGGAAGCGGGAGGGCCAGGGATGAGCAGTTCTTC.

This rearrangement joins TRBV7-2 to TRBJ2-7; 8 nucleotides align to TRBD2. Trimming took 5 bases from V and 4 from J; bases not matched to a gene: 4. The CDR3 is made up of 13 amino acids. The V gene's germline CDR1 is SGHTA and CDR2 FQGNSA. The CDR3 loop is CASSRSGSYEQYF. The CDR3 DNA reads TGTGCCAGCAGCCGGAGCGGGAGTTACGAGCAGTACTTC.

The chain employs TRBV5-8 and TRBJ1-4; D is unresolved. The CDR3 runs to 14 residues. Trimming took off 1 base at V and 8 bases at J, with 12 bases between the two ends. CDR1 is SGHTS, CDR2 YDEGEE, per germline. This chain's CDR3 is CASSLRWESEKLFF. CDR3 nucleotides: TGTGCCAGCAGCTTGAGGTGGGAGAGCGAAAAACTGTTTTTT.

J is TRBJ2-3 and V is TRBV10-2, with D perhaps matching TRBD2 (5 bases). V gave up 5 bases and J gave up 0 bases, with 9 bases separating them. The CDR3 length is 14 residues. Germline CDR1 and CDR2: WSHSY and SAAADI. This chain's CDR3 is CASSIRTSTDTQYF. The CDR3 bases are TGCGCCAGCAGTATTAGGACTAGCACAGATACGCAGTATTTT.

This sequence joins TRBV18 and TRBJ2-7; 9 bases agree with TRBD1. V dropped 8 bases and J dropped 2; count of bases not matched to a gene: 4. Germline V lookup: CDR1 KGHSH, CDR2 LQKENI. CDR3 size: 13 residues. As DNA, the CDR3 is TGTGCCAGCGCCCGGGACAGGGCCTACGAGCAGTACTTC. Protein product: CASARDRAYEQYF.

In this sample, this clone turned up once. V usage is TRBV10-2 and J usage is TRBJ2-3, with D unresolved. V was clipped by 10 bases and J by 3 bases, with 8 bases between them. Looked up from germline, CDR1 is WSHSY and CDR2 is SAAADI. The CDR3 covers 11 residues. CDR3 in DNA: TGCGCCACCGGAGCGACAGATACGCAGTATTTT. Its protein product is CATGATDTQYF.

The chain joins TRBV5-1 to TRBJ2-7, with 7 bases fitting TRBD2. This CDR3 spans 14 amino acids. Germline V lookup: CDR1 SGHRS, CDR2 YFSETQ. V was clipped by 2 bases and J by 3 bases; unmatched bases: 5. CDR3 region: CASSLSGIVYEQYF. The CDR3 DNA reads TGCGCCAGCAGCTTAAGCGGGATAGTCTACGAGCAGTACTTC.

The chain recombines TRBV4-1 with TRBJ2-1; D uncertain. The CDR3 length is 16 residues. Germline lookup yields CDR1 MGHRA and CDR2 YSYEKL. V shed 1 base and J shed 3 bases, with 13 bases lying between them. The CDR3 bases are TGCGCCAGCAGCCAAGTAGACTTGGTTAACTACAATGAGCAGTTCTTC. Protein sequence: CASSQVDLVNYNEQFF.